These T cell receptor beta chains were read from a single sample in a study of T cell responses to AZD1222 COVID-19 vaccine. The assay was immunoSEQ multiplex PCR, and TCRdb's table has in-frame clones only and misses some. The sample lists 120,000 or so clones, nearly 90% occurring once. The source was peripheral blood, collected on day 0 of AZD1222 vaccination. Every receptor here comes from an adult in good health. CDR3s include the opening cysteine and the closing phenylalanine or tryptophan. Fields, in order: clone size, D gene, V gene, J gene, CDR3 DNA, CDR3 protein. A D gene is named only where the DNA matches it firmly. Where a row states a size, it is once, few, many or the class of an expanded clone; other rows omit it.

clone_size: few; d_call: -; v_call: TRBV2; j_call: TRBJ1-5; cdr3_nt: TGTGCCAGCAGTGCCCAACGGATCGGGGGCAATCAGCCCCAGCATTTT; cdr3_aa: CASSAQRIGGNQPQHF
clone_size: -; d_call: -; v_call: TRBV5-8; j_call: TRBJ2-7; cdr3_nt: TGTGCCAGCAGCTTGCGTGGGGGCCCTTACTACGAGCAGTACTTC; cdr3_aa: CASSLRGGPYYEQYF
clone_size: -; d_call: -; v_call: TRBV7-8; j_call: TRBJ1-1; cdr3_nt: TGTGCCAGCAGTAGGAGACGGAACACTGAAGCTTTCTTT; cdr3_aa: CASSRRRNTEAFF
clone_size: -; d_call: -; v_call: TRBV5-5; j_call: TRBJ1-2; cdr3_nt: TGTGCCAGCAGCTTGTACCCTGACGGGGGAGGCTATGGCTACACCTTC; cdr3_aa: CASSLYPDGGGYGYTF
clone_size: -; d_call: TRBD1; v_call: TRBV28; j_call: TRBJ1-3; cdr3_nt: TGTGCCAGCAGTCGAGCCGGGACAGATAGAAACACCATATATTTT; cdr3_aa: CASSRAGTDRNTIYF
clone_size: -; d_call: TRBD1; v_call: TRBV19; j_call: TRBJ1-5; cdr3_nt: TGTGCCAGTAGCAAAGACCCGGGACAGATCTTCAATCAGCCCCAGCATTTT; cdr3_aa: CASSKDPGQIFNQPQHF
clone_size: -; d_call: TRBD2; v_call: TRBV6-5; j_call: TRBJ2-7; cdr3_nt: TGTGCCAGCAGTTACTTGGCGGGAGCGAGCTACGAGCAGTACTTC; cdr3_aa: CASSYLAGASYEQYF
clone_size: -; d_call: TRBD1; v_call: TRBV19; j_call: TRBJ1-5; cdr3_nt: TGTGCCAGCCCGACCGGGGACAGTAATAGCAATCAGCCCCAGCATTTT; cdr3_aa: CASPTGDSNSNQPQHF
clone_size: -; d_call: -; v_call: TRBV6-5; j_call: TRBJ2-2; cdr3_nt: TGTGCCAGCAGTTACTCGAACCAGGCCAACACCGGGGAGCTGTTTTTT; cdr3_aa: CASSYSNQANTGELFF
clone_size: once; d_call: -; v_call: TRBV18; j_call: TRBJ2-3; cdr3_nt: TGTGCCAGCCCAGGAGCAGCTACAGATACGCAGTATTTT; cdr3_aa: CASPGAATDTQYF
clone_size: -; d_call: TRBD1; v_call: TRBV15; j_call: TRBJ2-1; cdr3_nt: TGTGCCACCAGCAGGCCGACAGGGTACAATGAGCAGTTCTTC; cdr3_aa: CATSRPTGYNEQFF
clone_size: once; d_call: -; v_call: TRBV7-2; j_call: TRBJ2-3; cdr3_nt: TGTGCCAGCAGCTTATGGCGCGATACGCAGTATTTT; cdr3_aa: CASSLWRDTQYF
clone_size: once; d_call: TRBD2; v_call: TRBV3-1/TRBV3-2; j_call: TRBJ2-3; cdr3_nt: TGTGCCAGCAACCCTAGCGGGGGGGAAGATACGCAGTATTTT; cdr3_aa: CASNPSGGEDTQYF
clone_size: once; d_call: -; v_call: TRBV11-2; j_call: TRBJ1-4; cdr3_nt: TGTGCCAGCAGCTTATCGGGGACGGATCGTGAAAAACTGTTTTTT; cdr3_aa: CASSLSGTDREKLFF
clone_size: -; d_call: TRBD1; v_call: TRBV6-5; j_call: TRBJ1-5; cdr3_nt: TGTGCCAGCAGGGGGACAGGTGGCAATCAGCCCCAGCATTTT; cdr3_aa: CASRGTGGNQPQHF
clone_size: -; d_call: -; v_call: TRBV18; j_call: TRBJ2-7; cdr3_nt: TGTGCCAGCTCACCATATTCAGGGGAGCAGTACTTC; cdr3_aa: CASSPYSGEQYF
clone_size: once; d_call: -; v_call: TRBV14; j_call: TRBJ1-2; cdr3_nt: TGTGCCAGCAGCCAAACTTCCGGATATGGTTATGGCTACACCTTC; cdr3_aa: CASSQTSGYGYGYTF
clone_size: -; d_call: -; v_call: TRBV2; j_call: TRBJ2-2; cdr3_nt: TGTGCCAGCAGCCCCGATGCCCGGGGATTCGCCGGGGAGCTGTTTTTT; cdr3_aa: CASSPDARGFAGELFF
clone_size: -; d_call: -; v_call: TRBV20-1; j_call: TRBJ1-1; cdr3_nt: TGCAGTGCTAGAAGGACAGCAGAAGCTTTCTTT; cdr3_aa: CSARRTAEAFF
clone_size: once; d_call: -; v_call: TRBV21-1; j_call: TRBJ2-7; cdr3_nt: TGTGCCAGCAGCTCCCGGCAGGCCTACGAGCAGTACTTC; cdr3_aa: CASSSRQAYEQYF
clone_size: -; d_call: TRBD2; v_call: TRBV18; j_call: TRBJ2-7; cdr3_nt: TGTGCCAGCTCACCACCGTCGGGAGGGGGGTTTATCGAGCAGTACTTC; cdr3_aa: CASSPPSGGGFIEQYF
clone_size: once; d_call: -; v_call: TRBV28; j_call: TRBJ2-5; cdr3_nt: TGTGCCAGCTCCTCAGATGGGGCCCTTGTGACCGAGACCCAGTACTTC; cdr3_aa: CASSSDGALVTETQYF
clone_size: -; d_call: TRBD2; v_call: TRBV5-1; j_call: TRBJ2-1; cdr3_nt: TGCGCCAGCAGCCCGACTAGCATCAAAGAGCAGTTCTTC; cdr3_aa: CASSPTSIKEQFF
clone_size: -; d_call: -; v_call: TRBV5-5; j_call: TRBJ1-1; cdr3_nt: TGTGCCAGCAGCCAAGACGGGGGTGAAGCTTTCTTT; cdr3_aa: CASSQDGGEAFF
clone_size: once; d_call: -; v_call: TRBV5-1; j_call: TRBJ2-3; cdr3_nt: TGCGCCAGCAGCTTGGACGACGCAGATACGCAGTATTTT; cdr3_aa: CASSLDDADTQYF
clone_size: -; d_call: -; v_call: TRBV18; j_call: TRBJ2-3; cdr3_nt: TGTGCCAGCTCACCGGTTCAGAGCACAGATACGCAGTATTTT; cdr3_aa: CASSPVQSTDTQYF
clone_size: -; d_call: -; v_call: TRBV5-6; j_call: TRBJ1-1; cdr3_nt: TGTGCCAGCAGCTTGTCTCCCACTGAAGCTTTCTTT; cdr3_aa: CASSLSPTEAFF
clone_size: -; d_call: -; v_call: TRBV29-1; j_call: TRBJ2-1; cdr3_nt: TGCAGCGTTGAAGGCGACTACAATGAGCAGTTCTTC; cdr3_aa: CSVEGDYNEQFF
clone_size: -; d_call: TRBD1; v_call: TRBV25-1; j_call: TRBJ1-4; cdr3_nt: TGTGCCAGCAGTGACGTTCCCGGGACAGGGGAAGAAAAACTGTTTTTT; cdr3_aa: CASSDVPGTGEEKLFF
clone_size: -; d_call: TRBD2; v_call: TRBV7-2; j_call: TRBJ2-5; cdr3_nt: TGTGCCAGCAGCTTAGGAGGGCTAGCGGGGCAAGAGACCCAGTACTTC; cdr3_aa: CASSLGGLAGQETQYF
clone_size: -; d_call: -; v_call: TRBV6-5; j_call: TRBJ2-1; cdr3_nt: TGTGCCAGCAGTTACCGGGAAGAGTACAATGAGCAGTTCTTC; cdr3_aa: CASSYREEYNEQFF
clone_size: -; d_call: -; v_call: TRBV7-9; j_call: TRBJ1-1; cdr3_nt: TGTGCCAGCAGCCAGCGGGCACAGGGTGAAGCTTTCTTT; cdr3_aa: CASSQRAQGEAFF
clone_size: -; d_call: -; v_call: TRBV18; j_call: TRBJ1-1; cdr3_nt: TGTGCCAGCTCACCTTTACAGCAGAACACTGAAGCTTTCTTT; cdr3_aa: CASSPLQQNTEAFF
clone_size: -; d_call: -; v_call: TRBV27; j_call: TRBJ2-2; cdr3_nt: TGTGCCAGCAGTTCGTACCAGGGCACCGGGGAGCTGTTTTTT; cdr3_aa: CASSSYQGTGELFF
clone_size: -; d_call: -; v_call: TRBV5-6; j_call: TRBJ2-5; cdr3_nt: TGTGCCAGCAGCTGGGGGGATGCGGAGACCCAGTACTTC; cdr3_aa: CASSWGDAETQYF
clone_size: -; d_call: -; v_call: TRBV7-6; j_call: TRBJ1-2; cdr3_nt: TGTGCCAGCAGCCCCCTCCAGGGCTGGGGTGGCTACACCTTC; cdr3_aa: CASSPLQGWGGYTF
clone_size: few; d_call: -; v_call: TRBV27; j_call: TRBJ1-2; cdr3_nt: TGTGCCAGCAGTTTATCAGGGGACTATGGCTACACCTTC; cdr3_aa: CASSLSGDYGYTF
clone_size: -; d_call: -; v_call: TRBV5-8; j_call: TRBJ1-3; cdr3_nt: TGTGCCAGCAGCGCGGACGGGGGTTCAGGAAACACCATATATTTT; cdr3_aa: CASSADGGSGNTIYF
clone_size: -; d_call: TRBD1; v_call: TRBV28; j_call: TRBJ2-7; cdr3_nt: TGTGCCAGCAGTTTAGGGACAGGGGTCTACGAGCAGTACTTC; cdr3_aa: CASSLGTGVYEQYF
clone_size: -; d_call: TRBD1; v_call: TRBV5-1; j_call: TRBJ1-5; cdr3_nt: TGCGCCAGCAGCCAGAGCTCAGGGGGTAGCAATCAGCCCCAGCATTTT; cdr3_aa: CASSQSSGGSNQPQHF
clone_size: -; d_call: -; v_call: TRBV28; j_call: TRBJ2-7; cdr3_nt: TGTGCCAGCAGATCGGGACGCTCCTACGAGCAGTACTTC; cdr3_aa: CASRSGRSYEQYF
clone_size: -; d_call: -; v_call: TRBV6-6; j_call: TRBJ1-4; cdr3_nt: TGTGCCAGCAGCCGACGCGGGGCAGGTCCGTGGGCTAATGAAAAACTGTTTTTT; cdr3_aa: CASSRRGAGPWANEKLFF
clone_size: -; d_call: -; v_call: TRBV6-5; j_call: TRBJ2-3; cdr3_nt: TGTGCCAGCAGTTACTGGGACGGTACGCAGTATTTT; cdr3_aa: CASSYWDGTQYF
clone_size: -; d_call: -; v_call: TRBV28; j_call: TRBJ2-7; cdr3_nt: TGTGCCAGCAGTTTAACAGGACCACCCTACGAGCAGTACTTC; cdr3_aa: CASSLTGPPYEQYF
clone_size: -; d_call: -; v_call: TRBV6-5; j_call: TRBJ2-6; cdr3_nt: TGTGCCAGCATTGCTGGGGCCAACGTCCTGACTTTC; cdr3_aa: CASIAGANVLTF